The text below deals with one T cell receptor beta chain. Its antigen is unidentified. TCRdb reprocessed the reads with MiXCR, giving one entry per CDR3 protein. The data hold 550,000 to 700,000 distinct CDR3 sequences, with about 40% observed a single time. V was trimmed by 2 bases and J by 4 bases, leaving 12 bases between them. CDR3 size: 14 residues. Germline loops: CDR1 SGHRS, CDR2 YFSETQ. The data derive from a study of T cell repertoires in cytomegalovirus infection. The wider study: Carrying CMV and the relevant HLA type showed in public TCR beta signatures. Whole-study results and caveats: Based on cumulative public TCR beta family frequency, carriers of CMV plus the relevant HLA were identified.

The sample here was cultured PBMCs, taken from culture after CMV antigen stimulation. The chain joins TRBV5-1 to TRBJ1-2; D unclear. The source of this sequence is a human donor in good health (CMV status not recorded). Some clones in this sample may be carry-over from other donors' samples. The DNA for the CDR3 is TGCGCCAGCAGCTTTTTTGAAGGGAGCTATGGCTACACCTTC. It translates to CASSFFEGSYGYTF.